This T cell receptor (beta chain) was captured by sequencing in a study of T cell repertoires in cytomegalovirus infection. Overall study: Public signatures in TCR beta pointed to CMV infection and matching HLA type. Study outcomes and limitations: CMV carriers having the relevant HLA were flagged by cumulative public TCR beta family frequency. The ex vivo response showed dominance by HLA-C-restricted CMV-specific TCR beta clonotypes.

Trimming at V came to 4 bases and at J to 0 bases, leaving 10 bases not matched to a gene. Germline V gives CDR1 SGHDT, CDR2 YYEEEE. The length of the CDR3 is 17 residues. This clonotype was counted only a few times. The target antigen is unknown. Using its own MiXCR run on the reads, TCRdb lists one record per CDR3 protein. Here the sample spans 310,000 or so distinct CDR3 sequences, around 9.6% being singletons. The sample taken for sequencing was PBMCs. This chain connects TRBV5-6 to TRBJ2-4; 7 bases align to TRBD2. This clonotype was sampled from a human donor in good health (CMV status not recorded). Some clones in this sample may be carry-over from other donors' samples. CDR3 bases: TGTGCCAGCAGCAGTCTAGGGGCGGGGGTAGCCAAAAACATTCAGTACTTC. Protein: CASSSLGAGVAKNIQYF.